This entry describes one T cell receptor beta chain. No cognate antigen has been identified for it. No clone much larger than this one lies a single base away; base qualities are absent. The sample comes from a study of shared clonotypes between healthy human individuals (dated by TCRdb to about 2020). Regarding the research as a whole: Three men and a couple of women, aged 18 to 49 years, made up the cohort. For each donor, CD4 naive and CD4 memory were each run on three plates, CD8 naive on two plates, and CD8 memory on one plate. Blood TCR repertoires of four to six healthy adults were deeply sequenced to estimate repertoire size and the extent of clonotype sharing between individuals. Different laboratories and diverse techniques were used to prepare libraries and sequence TCR repertoires, to increase sequencing depth and limit assay-specific biases. Between about 0.94 and 10 billion PBMCs per donor were obtained by leukapheresis.

The donors were healthy, HIV-negative adults with no recently reported acute infections or vaccinations. All donors were Caucasian adults living in Nashville, Tennessee, USA. CD4+ T cells were enriched through magnetic negative selection, after which naive cells were positively selected on CD45RA and the remaining negative fraction served as the memory subset. After blood collection by leukapheresis, PBMCs were isolated using Ficoll-Histopaque density gradient centrifugation and then cryopreserved in the vapor phase of liquid nitrogen. Purity and quantity of every magnetically sorted T cell population were checked by analytical flow cytometry. From each sorted fraction, genomic DNA was isolated and quantified by UV absorbance on a Nanodrop 2000c. The full study reports these points: Compared with non-shared clonotypes, clonotypes shared by all four sorted-subset donors had higher generation probabilities. Sampling was restricted to blood, and TCR repertoires in tissue are likely to differ from TCR repertoires in blood. Pairwise subsampling led to the expectation that sequencing depth would affect the degree of clonotype sharing among donors. Rarefaction of sorted-subset datasets indicated incomplete sequencing despite the large sequencing depth. About 5% of naive CD4, around 4% of naive CD8, 2.3% of memory CD4, and less than 0.45% of memory CD8 clonotypes were shared across several donors. Naive subsets generally had larger estimated clonotype richness than memory subsets. The small number of donors limited the genetic and exposure-history diversity represented.

Using the deep immunoSEQ assay, multiplex PCR amplified TCR CDR3 regions from genomic DNA. Genomic DNA extracted from each cell subset was distributed evenly over all wells of several immunoSEQ 96-well plates, and each plate served as one replicate. Each replicate PCR for sorted subsets received around 200 ng genomic DNA, equal to about 30,000 T cell genomes. The purified libraries were quantified using a Qubit 3.0 fluorometer, sized with a Bioanalyzer 2100, and then quantified again using the KAPA Library Quantification kit. A separate single-read 150-cycle Illumina NextSeq 550 flow cell was used to sequence each immunoSEQ 96-well plate. The paper's processing steps were these. Because only junctional sequences without quality scores were contained in the immunoSEQ output, filtering matching that applied to full-length reads could not be performed. To assign V/J genes and CDR3, sequences were annotated using PyIR, a Python wrapper for IgBLAST v1.9, with IMGT germline references. Reads with weak V/J assignments (E-value above 1e-6), missing CDR3, stop codons, out-of-frame junctions, or ambiguous translated residues were removed. V3J clonotypes were defined as sequences sharing an identical inferred V gene, J gene, and CDR3 amino acid sequence. The percentage overlap between two repertoires was calculated by dividing the number of shared unique clonotypes by the size of the smaller repertoire. Richness of each repertoire was evaluated using RTK rarefaction, the Chao1 estimator, and Recon v2.1 estimates of unobserved clonotypes. For all TCRbeta clonotypes obtained by the gDNA method from a few donors, generation probabilities were computed with OLGA. Not all clones reach the TCRdb copy of this immuneACCESS table, which keeps in-frame sequences only. Checked studies attribute under half of the gap to unresolved V genes and leave the rest unexplained. V and J calls and clone size are those listed in that table; D and trimming were worked out from the DNA. A total of 2 million to 2.5 million clones appear in this sample, 85% to 95% of them only once. 0.37% of the sample goes to the ten largest clones.

V drops 1 base and J drops 4 bases, leaving 14 bases in between. Its CDR3 holds 16 amino acids, cysteine through phenylalanine. Only the CDR3 portion is preserved as DNA: 48 bases, with reading frame beginning at the first base. CDR1 and CDR2, per the germline V gene, are MDHEN and SYDVKM. This clonotype was obtained from a man aged 18 to 29 in good health. Some clones in this sample may be carry-over from other donors' samples. The V and J segments used are TRBV28 and TRBJ1-5; a tentative D call is TRBD1 (5 bases match). Input material: naive CD4+ T cells from PBMCs. What this sample's cell subset or site label stands for: CD45RA+ positively selected. The DNA sequence is TGTGCCAGCAGTTTATTCGGGAAGGGGCAAAATCAGCCCCAGCATTTT. It translates to CASSLFGKGQNQPQHF.